The 9 T cell receptor beta chains below come from one sample, sequenced in a study of shared clonotypes between healthy human individuals. Naive CD8 isolation took CD45RO-negative cells positively selected for CCR7 and excluded terminally differentiated effector memory CD45RA+ cells. Repertoires were generated with immunoSEQ multiplex PCR, while TCRdb's copy carries only in-frame clones and drops some. The data show about 2.1 million clones, 80% to 95% seen once. The sample comprised naive CD8+ T cells from PBMCs. These receptors were taken from a man aged 18-30 years in good health. Some clones in this sample may be carry-over from other donors' samples.

J is TRBJ2-7 and V is TRBV27, with TRBD2 matching over 9 bases. CDR3 length: 16 residues. CDR1 is MNHEY, CDR2 SMNVEV, per germline (reference sequence). J gave up 0 bases and V 0 bases, and 3 bases lay outside the gene matches. This CDR3 is CASSLSWTSASYEQYF. The CDR3 bases are TGTGCCAGCAGTTTATCCTGGACTAGCGCCTCCTACGAGCAGTACTTC.

DNA of the CDR3: TGTGCCAGCAGACCCCCGGGACAGGGGATAGGAAGGCGGGGCTACACCTTC. Its protein is CASRPPGQGIGRRGYTF. This rearrangement joins TRBV27 to TRBJ1-2; the match to TRBD1 covers 10 bases. Trimming took 6 bases from V and 8 from J; bases not matched to a gene: 18. This CDR3 region has 17 residues. Germline V gene data show CDR1 as MNHEY and CDR2 as SMNVEV (reference sequence).

The rearrangement joins TRBV27 to TRBJ2-1; TRBD1 or TRBD2 may be the D gene (6 bases each). There are 15 residues in the CDR3. The ends were cut back, 10 bases at V and 4 bases at J, with 20 bases in the middle. From germline, CDR1 is MNHEY and CDR2 SMNVEV (reference sequence). For the CDR3, the DNA is TGTGCCACCCCCTGCGGGGACACCAGATACAATGAGCAGTTCTTC. This translates into CATPCGDTRYNEQFF.

This chain's CDR3 is CASSPLRVDNEQFF. The DNA of the CDR3 is TGTGCCAGCAGTCCTCTCAGGGTAGACAATGAGCAGTTCTTC. This chain uses TRBV28 with TRBJ2-1; TRBD1 is a possible D gene (5 bases). Germline CDR1 is MDHEN and CDR2 is SYDVKM. V was trimmed by 5 bases and J by 5 bases, leaving 13 bases between them. This CDR3 region has 14 residues.

Of note for this clone: The same CDR3 can be traced to other DNA sequences in this sample. V usage is TRBV15 and J usage is TRBJ2-3; perhaps D is TRBD1 or TRBD2 (6 bases each). Between the trimmed V and J ends, which lost 9 bases and 6 bases, there was a span of 13 bases. This CDR3 region has 12 residues. Germline V gives CDR1 LNHNV, CDR2 YYDKDF (reference sequence). The CDR3 DNA sequence: TGTGCCACGTCGGAGGGGGTCGATACGCAGTATTTT. Translating gives CATSEGVDTQYF.

The V and J genes are TRBV7-2 and TRBJ1-5; D gene uncertain. Between the trimmed V and J ends, which lost 1 base and 0 bases, there was a span of 7 bases. CDR1 is SGHTA and CDR2 is FQGNSA in the germline V gene. The CDR3 spans 15 residues. The CDR3 DNA follows: TGTGCCAGCAGCTTAGTGGGGAATAGCAATCAGCCCCAGCATTTT. It translates to CASSLVGNSNQPQHF. The whole variable domain, filled in from reference TRBV7-2 and TRBJ1-5, reads GAGVSQSPSNKVTEKGKDVELRCDPISGHTALYWYRQSLGQGLEFLIYFQGNSAPDKSGLPSDRFSAERTGGSVSTLTIQRTQQEDSAVYLCASSLVGNSNQPQHFGDGTRLSIL.

CDR3 nucleotides: TGTGCTAGTGGTTTGGGGACTAGGAACAATGAGCAGTTCTTC. Protein: CASGLGTRNNEQFF. This sequence joins TRBV12-5 and TRBJ2-1, with 7 bases that match TRBD2. Germline V lookup: CDR1 LGHNT, CDR2 FRNRAP. The length of the CDR3 is 14 residues. J lost 5 bases, V lost 1 base, and 2 bases had no gene match. Full variable domain (remainder filled in from reference TRBV12-5 and TRBJ2-1): DARVTQTPRHKVTEMGQEVTMRCQPILGHNTVFWYRQTMMQGLELLAYFRNRAPLDDSGMPKDRFSAEMPDATLATLKIQPSEPRDSAVYFCASGLGTRNNEQFFGPGTRLTVL.

Turning to this clone: Other DNA sequences in this sample translate to the same CDR3. The chain carries TRBV7-9 and TRBJ2-5; D might be TRBD1 (6 bases). Deletions cut 4 bases from V and 0 bases from J, with 9 bases between. The germline V gene has CDR1 SEHNR and CDR2 FQNEAQ (reference sequence). CDR3 size: 14 residues. CDR3 region: CASSSRTDQETQYF. The CDR3 DNA is TGTGCCAGCAGCTCCCGGACAGACCAAGAGACCCAGTACTTC.

This clone was counted a single time. The gene calls are TRBV2 and TRBJ1-4; TRBD1 is a possible D gene (5 bases). This CDR3 is 15 amino acids long. Between the trimmed V and J ends, which lost 2 bases and 7 bases, there was a span of 14 bases. Germline CDR1 reads SNHLY; CDR2 reads FYNNEI. CDR3 coding DNA: TGTGCCAGCAGTGAATCGAGGGGCACGGGTGAAAAACTGTTTTTT. Residues: CASSESRGTGEKLFF.